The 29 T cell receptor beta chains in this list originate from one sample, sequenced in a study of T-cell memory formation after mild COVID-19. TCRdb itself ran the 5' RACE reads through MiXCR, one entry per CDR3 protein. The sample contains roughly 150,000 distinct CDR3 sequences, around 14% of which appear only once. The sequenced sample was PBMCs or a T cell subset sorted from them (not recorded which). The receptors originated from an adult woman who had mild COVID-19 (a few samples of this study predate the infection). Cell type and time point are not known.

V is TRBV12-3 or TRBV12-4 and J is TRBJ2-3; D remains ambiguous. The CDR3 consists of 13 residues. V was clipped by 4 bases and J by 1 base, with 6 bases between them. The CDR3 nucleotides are TGTGCCAGCAGTTCCTCGGGCACAGATACGCAGTATTTT. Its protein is CASSSSGTDTQYF.

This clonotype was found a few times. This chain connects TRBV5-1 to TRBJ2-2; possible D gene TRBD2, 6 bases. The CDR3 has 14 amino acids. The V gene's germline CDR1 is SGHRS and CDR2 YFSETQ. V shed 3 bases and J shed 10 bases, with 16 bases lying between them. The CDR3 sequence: CASSSGLHYEELFF. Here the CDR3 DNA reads TGCGCCAGCAGCTCGGGACTGCACTACGAGGAGCTGTTTTTT.

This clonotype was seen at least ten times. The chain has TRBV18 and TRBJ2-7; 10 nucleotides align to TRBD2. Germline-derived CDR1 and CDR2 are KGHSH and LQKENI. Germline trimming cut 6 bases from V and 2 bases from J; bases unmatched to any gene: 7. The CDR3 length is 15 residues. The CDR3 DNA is TGTGCCAGCTCCCTTGACGGGACTAGCGCCTACGAGCAGTACTTC. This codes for CASSLDGTSAYEQYF.

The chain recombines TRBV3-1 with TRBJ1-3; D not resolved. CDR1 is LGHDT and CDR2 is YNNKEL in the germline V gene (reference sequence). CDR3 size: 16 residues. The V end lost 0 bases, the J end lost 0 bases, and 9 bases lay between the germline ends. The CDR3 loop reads CASSQDMASSGNTIYF. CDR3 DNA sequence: TGTGCCAGCAGCCAAGACATGGCTTCCTCTGGAAACACCATATATTTT.

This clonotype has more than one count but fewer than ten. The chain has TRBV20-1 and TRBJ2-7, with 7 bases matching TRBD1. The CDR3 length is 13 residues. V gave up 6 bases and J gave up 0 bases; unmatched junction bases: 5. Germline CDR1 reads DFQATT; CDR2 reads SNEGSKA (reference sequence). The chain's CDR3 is CSARDSGSYEQYF. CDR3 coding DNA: TGCAGTGCCAGGGACAGCGGCTCCTACGAGCAGTACTTC.

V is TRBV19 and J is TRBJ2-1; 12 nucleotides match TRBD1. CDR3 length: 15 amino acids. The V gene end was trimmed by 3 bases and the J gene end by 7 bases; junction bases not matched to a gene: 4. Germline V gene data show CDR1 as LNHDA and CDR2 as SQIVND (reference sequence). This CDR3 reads CASSIGTGGLNEQFF. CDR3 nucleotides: TGTGCCAGTAGTATTGGGACAGGGGGCCTTAATGAGCAGTTCTTC.

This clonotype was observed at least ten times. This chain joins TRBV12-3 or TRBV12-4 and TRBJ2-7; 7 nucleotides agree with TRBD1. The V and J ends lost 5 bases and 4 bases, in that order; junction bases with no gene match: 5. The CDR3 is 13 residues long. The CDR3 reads CASSLGTVYEQYF. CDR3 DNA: TGTGCCAGCAGTCTGGGGACAGTTTACGAGCAGTACTTC.

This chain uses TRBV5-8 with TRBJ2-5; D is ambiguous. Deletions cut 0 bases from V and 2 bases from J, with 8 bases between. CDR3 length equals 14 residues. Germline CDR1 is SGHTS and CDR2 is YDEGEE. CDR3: CASSLVADQETQYF. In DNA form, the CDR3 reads TGTGCCAGCAGCTTGGTCGCGGATCAAGAGACCCAGTACTTC.

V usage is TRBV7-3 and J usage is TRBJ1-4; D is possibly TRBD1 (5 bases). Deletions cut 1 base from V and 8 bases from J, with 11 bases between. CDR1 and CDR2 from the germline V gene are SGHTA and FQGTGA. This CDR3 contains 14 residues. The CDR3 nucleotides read TGTGCCAGCAGCTTAAGTCAGGGTTGCGAAAAACTGTTTTTT. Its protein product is CASSLSQGCEKLFF. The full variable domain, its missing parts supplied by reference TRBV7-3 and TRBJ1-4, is GAGVSQTPSNKVTEKGKYVELRCDPISGHTALYWYRQSLGQGPEFLIYFQGTGAADDSGLPNDRFFAVRPEGSVSTLKIQRTERGDSAVYLCASSLSQGCEKLFFGSGTQLSVL.

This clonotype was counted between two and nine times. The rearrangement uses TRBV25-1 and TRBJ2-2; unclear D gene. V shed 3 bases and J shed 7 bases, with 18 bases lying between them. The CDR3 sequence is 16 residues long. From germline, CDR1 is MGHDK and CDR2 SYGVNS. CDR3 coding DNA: TGTGCCAGCAGTGAGTGGTTGGCAGATAGGATCGGGGAGCTGTTTTTT. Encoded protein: CASSEWLADRIGELFF.

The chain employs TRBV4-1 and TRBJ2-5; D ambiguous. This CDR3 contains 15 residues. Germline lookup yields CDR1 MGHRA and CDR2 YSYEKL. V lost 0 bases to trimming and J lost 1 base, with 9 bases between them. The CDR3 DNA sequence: TGCGCCAGCAGCCAAGATATGGCAGGCCAAGAGACCCAGTACTTC. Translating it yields CASSQDMAGQETQYF.

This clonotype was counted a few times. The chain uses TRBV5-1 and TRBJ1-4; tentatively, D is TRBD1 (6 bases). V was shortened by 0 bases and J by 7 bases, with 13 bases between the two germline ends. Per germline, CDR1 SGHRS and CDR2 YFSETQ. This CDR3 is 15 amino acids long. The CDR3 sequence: CASSLGPGGGEKLFF. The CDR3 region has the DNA TGCGCCAGCAGCTTGGGTCCCGGGGGCGGTGAAAAACTGTTTTTT.

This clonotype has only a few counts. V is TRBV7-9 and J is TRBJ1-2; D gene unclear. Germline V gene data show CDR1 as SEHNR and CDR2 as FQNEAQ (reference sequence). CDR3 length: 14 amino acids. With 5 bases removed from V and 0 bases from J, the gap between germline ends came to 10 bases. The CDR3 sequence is CASSVTASNYGYTF. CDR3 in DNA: TGTGCCAGCAGCGTAACAGCATCTAACTATGGCTACACCTTC.

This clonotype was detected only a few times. In DNA form, the CDR3 reads TGTGCCAGCAGTGAACCGGGACTTGGCTACGAGCAGTACTTC. Translated, it gives CASSEPGLGYEQYF. The chain couples TRBV2 to TRBJ2-7, with D maybe TRBD2 (6 bases). This CDR3 contains 14 residues. Looked up from germline, CDR1 is SNHLY and CDR2 is FYNNEI. Trimming took 2 bases from V and 3 from J, leaving 11 bases between them.

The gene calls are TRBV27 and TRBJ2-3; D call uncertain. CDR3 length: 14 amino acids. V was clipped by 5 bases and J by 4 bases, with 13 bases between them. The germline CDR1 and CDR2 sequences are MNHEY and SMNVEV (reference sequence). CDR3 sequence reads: CASSPQSRPDTQYF. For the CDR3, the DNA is TGTGCCAGCAGTCCCCAGTCAAGGCCAGATACGCAGTATTTT.

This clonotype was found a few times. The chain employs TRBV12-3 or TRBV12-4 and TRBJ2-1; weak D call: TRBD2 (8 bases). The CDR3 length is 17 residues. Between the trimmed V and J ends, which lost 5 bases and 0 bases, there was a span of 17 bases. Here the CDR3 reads CASSPGGLAGSYNEQFF. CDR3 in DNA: TGTGCCAGCAGTCCAGGGGGGCTAGCGGGCTCCTACAATGAGCAGTTCTTC.

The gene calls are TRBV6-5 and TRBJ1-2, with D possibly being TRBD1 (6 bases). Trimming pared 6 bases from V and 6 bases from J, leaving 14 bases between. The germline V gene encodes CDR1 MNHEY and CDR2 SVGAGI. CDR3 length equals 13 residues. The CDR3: CASSPGDNDGYTF. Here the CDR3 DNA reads TGTGCCAGCAGCCCCGGGGACAACGATGGCTACACCTTC.

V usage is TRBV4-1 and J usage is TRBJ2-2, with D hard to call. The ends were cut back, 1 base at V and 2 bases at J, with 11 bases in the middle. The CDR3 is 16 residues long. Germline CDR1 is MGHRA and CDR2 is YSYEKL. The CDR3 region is CASSQATRTNTGELFF. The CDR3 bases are TGCGCCAGCAGCCAAGCTACTCGCACCAACACCGGGGAGCTGTTTTTT.

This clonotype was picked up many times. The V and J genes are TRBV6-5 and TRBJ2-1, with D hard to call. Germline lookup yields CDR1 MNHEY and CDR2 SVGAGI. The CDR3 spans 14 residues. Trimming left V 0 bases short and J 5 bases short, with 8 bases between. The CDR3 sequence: CASSYSPSDNEQFF. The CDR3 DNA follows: TGTGCCAGCAGTTACTCACCTAGTGACAATGAGCAGTTCTTC.

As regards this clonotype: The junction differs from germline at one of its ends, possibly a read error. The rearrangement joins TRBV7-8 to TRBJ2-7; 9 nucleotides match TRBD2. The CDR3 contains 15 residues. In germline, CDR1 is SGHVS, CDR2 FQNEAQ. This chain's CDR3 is CASSSIAGENYEKYF. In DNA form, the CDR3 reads TGTGCCAGCAGCTCAATAGCGGGGGAGAACTACGAGAAGTACTTC.

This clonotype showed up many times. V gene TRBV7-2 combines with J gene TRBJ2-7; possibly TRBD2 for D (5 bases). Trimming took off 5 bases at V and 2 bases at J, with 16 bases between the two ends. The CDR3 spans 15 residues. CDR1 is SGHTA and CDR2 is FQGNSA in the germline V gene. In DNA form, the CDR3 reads TGTGCCAGCAGCCCCCAAGCGGAAACAGCCTACGAGCAGTACTTC. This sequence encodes CASSPQAETAYEQYF.

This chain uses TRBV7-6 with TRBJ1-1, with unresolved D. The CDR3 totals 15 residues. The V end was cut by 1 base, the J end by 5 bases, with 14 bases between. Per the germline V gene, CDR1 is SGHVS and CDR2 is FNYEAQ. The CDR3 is CASSLEGNVLTEAFF. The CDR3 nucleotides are TGTGCCAGCAGCTTAGAAGGGAACGTTTTAACTGAAGCTTTCTTT.

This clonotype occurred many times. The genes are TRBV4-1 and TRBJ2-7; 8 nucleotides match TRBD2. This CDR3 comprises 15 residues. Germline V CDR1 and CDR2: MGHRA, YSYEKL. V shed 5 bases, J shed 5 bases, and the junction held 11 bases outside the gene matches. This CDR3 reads CASSMMRGVGHEQYF. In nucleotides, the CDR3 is TGCGCCAGCAGCATGATGCGGGGGGTCGGTCACGAGCAGTACTTC.

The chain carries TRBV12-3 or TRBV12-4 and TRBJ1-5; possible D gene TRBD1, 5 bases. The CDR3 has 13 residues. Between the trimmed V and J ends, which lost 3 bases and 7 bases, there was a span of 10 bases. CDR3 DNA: TGTGCCAGCAGTTTGGGGTCAGGGCAGCCCCAGCATTTT. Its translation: CASSLGSGQPQHF.

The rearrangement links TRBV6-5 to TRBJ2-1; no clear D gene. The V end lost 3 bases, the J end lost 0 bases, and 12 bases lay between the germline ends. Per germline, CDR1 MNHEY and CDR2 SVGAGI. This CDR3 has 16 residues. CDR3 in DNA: TGTGCCAGCAGTTATTCGGCTGGGGACTCCTACAATGAGCAGTTCTTC. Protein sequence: CASSYSAGDSYNEQFF.

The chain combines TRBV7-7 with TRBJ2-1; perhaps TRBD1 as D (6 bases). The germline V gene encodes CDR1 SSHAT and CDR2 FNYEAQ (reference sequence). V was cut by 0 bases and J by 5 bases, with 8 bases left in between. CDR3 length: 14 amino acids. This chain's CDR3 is CASSLARGHNEQFF. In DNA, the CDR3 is TGTGCCAGCAGCTTAGCCAGGGGCCACAATGAGCAGTTCTTC.

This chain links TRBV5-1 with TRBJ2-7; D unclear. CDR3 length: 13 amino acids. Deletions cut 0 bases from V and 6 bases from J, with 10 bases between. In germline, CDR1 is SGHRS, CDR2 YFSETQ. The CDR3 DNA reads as TGCGCCAGCAGCTTGGACTTCAAAACCGAGCAGTACTTC. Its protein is CASSLDFKTEQYF.

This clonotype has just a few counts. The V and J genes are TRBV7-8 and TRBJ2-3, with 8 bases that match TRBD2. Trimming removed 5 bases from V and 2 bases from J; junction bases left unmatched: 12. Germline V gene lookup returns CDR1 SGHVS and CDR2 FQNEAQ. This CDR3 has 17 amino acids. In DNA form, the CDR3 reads TGTGCCAGCAGCACCGGGTTTGCGGGAGGTTCCACAGATACGCAGTATTTT. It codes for CASSTGFAGGSTDTQYF.

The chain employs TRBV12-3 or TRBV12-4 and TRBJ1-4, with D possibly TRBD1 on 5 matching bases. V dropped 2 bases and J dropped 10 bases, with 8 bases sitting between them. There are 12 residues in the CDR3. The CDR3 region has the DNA TGTGCCAGCAGTTTACCAGGGTCAAAACTGTTTTTT. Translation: CASSLPGSKLFF.